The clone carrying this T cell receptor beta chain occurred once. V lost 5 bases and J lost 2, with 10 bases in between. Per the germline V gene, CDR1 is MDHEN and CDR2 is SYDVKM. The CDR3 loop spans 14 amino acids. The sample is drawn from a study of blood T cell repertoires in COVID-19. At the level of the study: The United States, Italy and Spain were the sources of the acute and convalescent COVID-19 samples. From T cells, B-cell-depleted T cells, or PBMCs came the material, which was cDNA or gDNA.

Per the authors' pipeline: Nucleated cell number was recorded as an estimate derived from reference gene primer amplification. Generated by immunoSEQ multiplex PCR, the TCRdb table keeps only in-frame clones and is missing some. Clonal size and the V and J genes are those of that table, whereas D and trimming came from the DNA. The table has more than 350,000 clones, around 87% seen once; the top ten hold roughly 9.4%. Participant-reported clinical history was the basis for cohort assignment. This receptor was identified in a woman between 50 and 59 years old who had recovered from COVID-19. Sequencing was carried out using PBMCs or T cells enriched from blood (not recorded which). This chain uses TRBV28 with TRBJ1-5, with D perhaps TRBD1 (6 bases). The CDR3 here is CASSPWTGNQPQHF. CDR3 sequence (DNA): TGTGCCAGCAGTCCCTGGACAGGCAATCAGCCCCAGCATTTT.